These T cell receptor beta chains were read from a single sample in a study of follicular helper T cells after annual influenza vaccination. Clones were sequenced by immunoSEQ multiplex PCR, and TCRdb holds only the in-frame ones, with some missing. Of 9,000 to 13,000 clones in the sample, more than 65% are singletons; the top ten hold over 0.7%. The sample was CXCR5- memory CD4+ T cells sorted from blood, taken on the day of influenza vaccination. These receptors came from an adult who received the influenza vaccine. Each CDR3 is given without its conserved first and last residue. Where a row states a size, it is once, few, many or the class of an expanded clone; other rows omit it.

abundance,len,v_gene,CDR3aa
-,9,TRBV7-2,ASSDRYEQF
-,13,TRBV29-1,SVITASSNTGELF
-,13,TRBV4-2,ASSQRSGQAYEQY
-,12,TRBV5-1,ASSLDRTANVLT
once,11,TRBV29-1,SVGSTGVGEQY
-,10,TRBV7-9,ASSWAGETQY
-,11,TRBV4-3,ASSQNYDRDQY
-,12,TRBV6-6,ASSTGPAGSPLH
-,16,TRBV28,ASSLGGDSYSGANVLT
-,13,TRBV19,ASSTQTSGGETQY
-,13,TRBV7-3,ASSPGRMNTGELF
-,11,TRBV5-1,ASSRAGDTEAF
-,9,TRBV28,ASSVSNEQF
once,13,TRBV28,ASSYQGEFNQPQH
-,11,TRBV6-1,ASSGQGGEGYT
-,13,TRBV27,ASSPLTGRGNTIY
-,12,TRBV4-3,ASSQEGAKDTQY
-,12,TRBV10-3,AISTQQSNYGYT
-,13,TRBV28,ASSFVPSSYNEQF
-,9,TRBV6-5,ASAELGEQY
-,13,TRBV7-2,ASSMRDFSNQPQH
-,16,TRBV27,ASSIPRDRPAEAYEQY
few,13,TRBV15,ATSSGQSSYNEQF
-,12,TRBV7-9,ASSGGQNTGELF
-,14,TRBV4-1,ASSHIARVANEKLF
-,12,TRBV15,ATSKDRGLQTQY
few,13,TRBV7-2,ASSLNGVSNQPQH
-,10,TRBV5-5,ASSLEGDTQY
-,12,TRBV6-5,ASSYDRGNTEAF
-,11,TRBV28,ASTLTGSGMTF
-,13,TRBV2,ASSPGQGFNYGYT
-,11,TRBV5-1,ASSKDGDNEQF
-,9,TRBV19,ASSRRTEAF
once,13,TRBV5-4,ASSWTSGREETQY
-,12,TRBV9,ASSRSGSGNEQF
-,13,TRBV6-4,ASSEGQGRYNEQF
-,15,TRBV5-4,ASSLLGQGYSNYGYT
-,11,TRBV30,AWSVGGGDTQY
-,12,TRBV7-9,ASSQLQGDYEQY
-,11,TRBV9,ASSVTGDYGYT
-,14,TRBV7-9,ASSYRDRGVSTEAF
few,11,TRBV2,ASSPDRTYGYT
-,13,TRBV18,ASSPTGAGTDTQY
-,15,TRBV4-3,ASSRSTGMSGANVLT
-,13,TRBV19,ASSISGQHTYEQY
few,8,TRBV20-1,SASSSEQY